Presented here are 7 T cell receptor beta chains from one specimen sequenced in a study of regulatory T cells in long-lasting Graves disease (dated by TCRdb to the early 2020s). Receptor amplification or capture employed multiplex PCR. The sample was run on an Illumina HiSeq 4000. To build TCR beta libraries, CDR3 regions were amplified by Arm-PCR using iRepertoire HTBI primers. TCRdb reprocessing: public reads trimmed at Q25 with fastp, clones called with MiXCR, in-frame beta chains kept. Rows matching on CDR3 protein sequence are summarized as one entry with the most common DNA and genes. The sample includes 300,000 to 400,000 distinct CDR3 sequences, with 16% observed a single time. The top ten constitute less than 35% of the sample. Per the publication, the time point label means: newly diagnosed GD, antithyroid drugs for less than 3 months. For both TCR sequencing and RNA sequencing, RNA was extracted from PBMCs using TRIzol.

The sample was also linked to a second study, of T cells in Graves' hyperthyroidism and ophthalmopathy.

The sequenced sample was peripheral blood mononuclear cells (PBMCs), obtained at new diagnosis, from a patient treated with antithyroid drugs. These receptors were collected from a man in his forties with Graves disease. Donor details come from another sample of the same person, matched by shared clones.

This clonotype has a count of ten or more. This chain connects TRBV27 to TRBJ1-5, with D perhaps TRBD1 (5 bases). This CDR3 is 13 amino acids long. CDR1 MNHEY and CDR2 SMNVEV come from the germline V gene (reference sequence). With 3 bases removed from V and 6 bases from J, the gap between germline ends came to 9 bases. CDR3 bases: TGTGCCAGCAGTTTGGGGGTGGGTCAGCCCCAGCATTTT. This encodes CASSLGVGQPQHF.

The rearrangement uses TRBV29-1 and TRBJ2-5; possibly TRBD1 for D (7 bases). The CDR3 totals 13 residues. Germline CDR1 and CDR2: SQVTM and ANQGSEA. V was cut by 5 bases and J by 5 bases, with 15 bases left in between. CDR3 DNA: TGCAGCGTTAGGAGGGGGCGGTTGGAGACCCAGTACTTC. This encodes CSVRRGRLETQYF.

The rearrangement links TRBV28 to TRBJ2-7, with a tentative D call TRBD2 (7 bases). This CDR3 is 14 amino acids long. The germline CDR1 and CDR2 sequences are MDHEN and SYDVKM. The V gene lost 7 bases and the J gene lost 1 base, with 14 bases spanning the gap. CDR3 DNA: TGTGCCAGCAAAGGCGGGGGCATTTCCTACGAGCAGTACTTC. This gives the protein CASKGGGISYEQYF.

With regard to this clonotype: A clone one base away is much larger, so this may be a read error. The chain uses TRBV11-2 and TRBJ2-5; 10 positions agree with TRBD2. The germline gives CDR1 SGHAT, CDR2 FQNNGV. This CDR3 region has 16 residues. The CDR3 region is CASSLVLAGSQETQCF. CDR3 bases: TGTGCCAGCAGTTTAGTACTAGCGGGGAGTCAAGAGACCCAGTGCTTC.

This clonotype was counted only a few times. J is TRBJ1-6 and V is TRBV30; D is unclear. Germline loops: CDR1 GTSNPN, CDR2 SVGIG (reference sequence). Trimming pared 6 bases from V and 0 bases from J, leaving 9 bases between. The CDR3 spans 14 residues. CDR3 residues: CACHDDSYNSPLHF. The CDR3, as DNA: TGTGCCTGTCATGACGACTCCTATAATTCACCCCTCCACTTT.

This clonotype was seen a handful of times. The chain uses TRBV5-6 and TRBJ1-3; no definite D call. Germline assignment: CDR1 SGHDT and CDR2 YYEEEE. V was pared by 6 bases and J by 4 bases, with 11 bases between. CDR3 length: 13 residues. CDR3 coding DNA: TGTGCCAGCACTACGACGGTCGGAAACACCATATATTTT. It specifies CASTTTVGNTIYF.

Many counts were recorded for this clonotype. The rearrangement links TRBV28 to TRBJ2-7; D is uncertain. Germline values: CDR1 MDHEN, CDR2 SYDVKM. Trimming took off 11 bases at V and 4 bases at J, with 9 bases between the two ends. This CDR3 contains 10 residues. This CDR3 reads CAAGGYEQYF. CDR3 nucleotide sequence: TGTGCCGCCGGTGGTTACGAGCAGTACTTC.